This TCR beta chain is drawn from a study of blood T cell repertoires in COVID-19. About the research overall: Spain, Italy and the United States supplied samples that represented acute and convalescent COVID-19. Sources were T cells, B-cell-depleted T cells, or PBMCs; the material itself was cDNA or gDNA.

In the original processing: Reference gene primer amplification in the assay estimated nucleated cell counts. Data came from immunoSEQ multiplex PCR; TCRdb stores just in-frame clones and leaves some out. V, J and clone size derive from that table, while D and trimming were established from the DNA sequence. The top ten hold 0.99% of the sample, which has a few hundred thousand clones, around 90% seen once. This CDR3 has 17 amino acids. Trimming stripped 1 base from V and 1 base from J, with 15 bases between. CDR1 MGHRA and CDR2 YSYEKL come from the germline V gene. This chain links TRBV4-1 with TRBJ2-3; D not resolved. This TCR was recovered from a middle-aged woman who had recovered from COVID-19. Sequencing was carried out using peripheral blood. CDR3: CASSQVGQAVGTDTQYF. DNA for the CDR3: TGCGCCAGCAGCCAAGTTGGGCAGGCAGTCGGCACAGATACGCAGTATTTT.